The next 20 T cell receptor beta chains were all read from a single sample in a study of control samples from healthy donors and cancer patients. The repertoire was sequenced with immunoSEQ multiplex PCR; TCRdb's copy has only in-frame clones and lacks some. The sample lists some 87,000 clones, roughly 82% seen once, with 11% in the top ten. The sequenced sample was PBMCs. These receptors were collected from a man aged 55 to 70 with head and neck cancer.

CDR3 amino acids: CASSLRSTNEKLFF. The CDR3 DNA sequence: TGTGCCAGCAGCTTGAGGTCAACTAATGAAAAACTGTTTTTT. This chain uses TRBV5-4 with TRBJ1-4, with D unclear. V was shortened by 1 base and J by 0 bases, with 4 bases between the two germline ends. Per the germline V gene, CDR1 is SGHNT and CDR2 is YYREEE (reference sequence). This CDR3 is 14 amino acids long.

Comment on this clone: This same CDR3 is encoded by further DNA sequences in the sample. The rearrangement uses TRBV28 and TRBJ1-3; D unclear. CDR1 and CDR2 from the germline V gene are MDHEN and SYDVKM. The CDR3 covers 11 residues. The V and J ends lost 8 bases and 4 bases respectively, with 6 bases between them. CDR3 coding DNA: TGTGCCAGCTTCGGGGGAAACACCATATATTTT. Amino acid sequence: CASFGGNTIYF.

This clone appeared a few times. V gene TRBV30 combines with J gene TRBJ2-7; D might be TRBD1 or TRBD2, each matching 7 bases. V was clipped by 4 bases and J by 2 bases, with 18 bases between them. The CDR3 has 15 residues. The germline gives CDR1 GTSNPN, CDR2 SVGIG (reference sequence). The CDR3 DNA reads as TGTGCCTGGAAAAGGTCGGCAGGGGGGGCCTACGAGCAGTACTTC. This translates into CAWKRSAGGAYEQYF.

This clone was counted only a few times. V is TRBV28 and J is TRBJ1-4, with 8 bases aligning to TRBD1. The CDR3 is 18 amino acids. In germline, CDR1 is MDHEN, CDR2 SYDVKM. With 10 bases clipped from V and 4 bases from J, the junction kept 20 bases outside the gene matches. The CDR3 spells CATRTGWGEGSYNEKLFF. DNA of the CDR3: TGTGCCACTAGGACAGGGTGGGGAGAAGGCTCTTATAATGAAAAACTGTTTTTT.

The V gene is TRBV28, the J gene TRBJ1-1, with D possibly TRBD1 on 5 matching bases. Trimming left V 6 bases short and J 13 bases short, with 24 bases between. This CDR3 spans 14 amino acids. Looked up from germline, CDR1 is MDHEN and CDR2 is SYDVKM. CDR3 loop: CASSPPYRGVRGFF. The DNA for the CDR3 is TGTGCCAGCAGCCCTCCTTATAGGGGCGTGAGGGGTTTCTTT.

This chain joins TRBV4-1 and TRBJ2-7; 12 bases match TRBD2. This CDR3 has 15 amino acids. In germline, CDR1 is MGHRA, CDR2 YSYEKL. V gave up 8 bases and J gave up 5 bases; unmatched junction bases: 10. The CDR3 sequence is CASRRLAGVGDEQYF. The DNA for the CDR3 is TGCGCCAGCCGCCGACTAGCGGGGGTGGGAGACGAGCAGTACTTC.

The chain employs TRBV11-3 and TRBJ2-1; D is unclear. V gave up 0 bases and J gave up 3 bases, with 3 bases separating them. The germline V gene has CDR1 SGHNT and CDR2 YENEEA. The CDR3 is made up of 13 amino acids. The CDR3 protein is CASSLDSYNEQFF. CDR3 coding DNA: TGTGCCAGCAGCTTAGACAGCTACAATGAGCAGTTCTTC.

This chain joins TRBV28 and TRBJ1-2; 10 bases agree with TRBD1. The CDR3 is 14 residues long. Germline V gives CDR1 MDHEN, CDR2 SYDVKM. V dropped 2 bases and J dropped 7; count of bases not matched to a gene: 4. The CDR3 region has the DNA TGTGCCAGCAGTTTAGTGACAGGGGGCTCTGGCTACACCTTC. Translating it yields CASSLVTGGSGYTF.

This chain uses TRBV6-6 with TRBJ1-3; TRBD1 might be the D (6 bases). Per germline, CDR1 MNHNY and CDR2 SVGAGI (reference sequence). The CDR3 spans 15 residues. Trimming cost V 2 bases and J 2 bases, with 10 bases left between them. The CDR3 protein is CASSYGRQAGNTIYF. The CDR3 nucleotides read TGTGCCAGCAGTTACGGACGACAGGCTGGAAACACCATATATTTT.

The rearrangement joins TRBV11-3 to TRBJ2-1; 7 nucleotides align to TRBD2. The CDR3 has 13 amino acids. Trimming at V came to 5 bases and at J to 9 bases, leaving 7 bases not matched to a gene. Per germline, CDR1 SGHNT and CDR2 YENEEA. Here the CDR3 DNA reads TGTGCCAGCAGCACCTCAGGGACTACTGAGCAGTTCTTC. Amino acid sequence: CASSTSGTTEQFF. Based on the CDR3 plus reference TRBV11-3 and TRBJ2-1, the full variable domain is EAGVVQSPRYKIIEKKQPVAFWCNPISGHNTLYWYLQNLGQGPELLIRYENEEAVDDSQLPKDRFSAERLKGVDSTLKIQPAELGDSAVYLCASSTSGTTEQFFGPGTRLTVL.

The chain is built from TRBV2 and TRBJ1-6; possible D gene TRBD1, 5 bases. Germline CDR1 is SNHLY and CDR2 is FYNNEI. Between the trimmed V and J ends, which lost 4 bases and 9 bases, there was a span of 16 bases. The CDR3 length is 15 residues. CDR3 coding DNA: TGTGCCAGCAGTGGTTATGAGGGGATGGCTTCACCCCTCCACTTT. Its translation: CASSGYEGMASPLHF.

This clone was picked up one time. The V and J genes are TRBV3-1 (or the pseudogene TRBV3-2) and TRBJ2-3; weak D call: TRBD2 (6 bases). This CDR3 comprises 15 residues. Germline CDR1 reads LGHDT; CDR2 reads YNNKEL (reference sequence). The V gene lost 1 base and the J gene lost 4 bases, with 12 bases spanning the gap. The CDR3 here is CASSQGEVAADTQYF. In DNA, the CDR3 is TGTGCCAGCAGCCAAGGGGAGGTAGCGGCAGATACGCAGTATTTT.

The V and J genes are TRBV5-1 and TRBJ2-7; no definite D call. The CDR3 runs to 12 residues. The germline V and J ends were trimmed by 0 bases and 5 bases, with 6 bases remaining between them. Germline V gene sequence: CDR1 SGHRS, CDR2 YFSETQ. The DNA of the CDR3 is TGCGCCAGCAGCTTGGACCGAAACGAGCAGTACTTC. Translating it yields CASSLDRNEQYF.

This clone was seen only once. The rearrangement joins TRBV5-1 to TRBJ2-4; possible D gene TRBD1, 6 bases. Germline assignment: CDR1 SGHRS and CDR2 YFSETQ. The CDR3 sequence is 15 residues long. The V end lost 4 bases, the J end lost 0 bases, and 11 bases lay between the germline ends. The CDR3 coding sequence is TGCGCCAGCAGCGGGGGCTTCTTAGCCAAAAACATTCAGTACTTC. Translated, it gives CASSGGFLAKNIQYF.

The chain links TRBV6-1 to TRBJ2-7, with D uncertain. In germline, CDR1 is MNHNS, CDR2 SASEGT. The CDR3 length is 16 residues. V was clipped by 0 bases and J by 3 bases, with 15 bases between them. The CDR3 region is CASSEATGPSNYEQYF. Written as DNA, the CDR3 is TGTGCCAGCAGTGAAGCCACGGGTCCTTCTAACTACGAGCAGTACTTC.

V and J are TRBV27 and TRBJ2-1; 9 nucleotides line up with TRBD2. The CDR3 contains 17 residues. Germline loops: CDR1 MNHEY, CDR2 SMNVEV (reference sequence). The V and J ends lost 1 base and 7 bases, in that order; junction bases with no gene match: 11. CDR3 sequence reads: CASSLFVLAGVANEQFF. In DNA form, the CDR3 reads TGTGCCAGCAGTTTATTCGTGTTAGCGGGAGTAGCAAATGAGCAGTTCTTC.

This chain connects TRBV3-1 (or the pseudogene TRBV3-2) to TRBJ2-7; 11 positions agree with TRBD2. CDR3 length: 16 residues. Germline loops: CDR1 LGHDT, CDR2 YNNKEL (reference sequence). V gave up 3 bases and J gave up 3 bases; unmatched junction bases: 7. The CDR3, as DNA: TGTGCCAGCAGCCATGGAGCTAGCGGGAGGTTCTACGAGCAGTACTTC. Amino acids: CASSHGASGRFYEQYF.

The chain links TRBV21-1 to TRBJ1-1. TRBV21-1 is tagged as a pseudogene. This CDR3 has 16 residues. The CDR3 reads CASSNPRDGANTEAFF. Here the CDR3 DNA reads TGTGCCAGCAGCAACCCCCGGGACGGTGCGAACACTGAAGCTTTCTTT.

The chain uses TRBV7-6 and TRBJ2-2, with D unresolved. With 5 bases removed from V and 3 bases from J, the gap between germline ends came to 16 bases. This CDR3 contains 16 residues. Germline CDR1 reads SGHVS; CDR2 reads FNYEAQ. The CDR3 bases are TGTGCCAGCAGCCCTCAAAGTGGCGGATACACCGGGGAGCTGTTTTTT. Translation gives CASSPQSGGYTGELFF.

This rearrangement joins TRBV10-2 to TRBJ1-5; no firm D call. Gene TRBJ2-3 matches the end of the DNA better, so the J call may be wrong. Germline V gene data show CDR1 as WSHSY and CDR2 as SAAADI. This CDR3 contains 14 residues. The CDR3 DNA follows: TGCGCCAGCAGTGACAGGTCTGCTGATCAGCCCCAGTATTTT. Amino acids: CASSDRSADQPQYF.